This T cell receptor (beta chain) comes out of a study of blood T cell repertoires in COVID-19 (dated by TCRdb to 2018 to 2020). In the study overall: The collaborator samples originated in the United States, Italy and Spain and spanned the acute and convalescent phases of COVID-19. The material from the prospective study consisted of cDNA or gDNA derived from T cells, B-cell-depleted T cells, or PBMCs. The dataset comprised deeply sampled blood TCRbeta repertoires from subjects exposed to, actively infected with, or recovered from COVID-19. The repertoires were released in a freely available public database intended as a resource for research on the immune response to SARS-CoV-2. Samples came from the ongoing ImmuneRACE study (first 160 participants) plus 1,254 subjects from 6 global collaborators. The sample metadata nearly always contained a de-identified subject ID, COVID-19 status, age in years and sex. Where available, HLA class I and class II types were taken from metadata supplied by the sample provider and were not determined by assay-based typing.

The immunoSEQ Assay, a bias-controlled multiplex PCR, was used to amplify TCRbeta CDR3 regions from genomic DNA. The study's own analysis went as follows. Nucleated cell counts per sample were estimated from amplification of reference gene primers within the assay. Sequence reads were collapsed and filtered to measure the absolute abundance of every unique TCRbeta CDR3 rearrangement. For each sample, productive Simpson clonality was calculated as the square root of Simpson's diversity index over productive rearrangements. Imported from immuneACCESS, the table was reduced by TCRdb to in-frame sequences with V and J called. These copies leave out some clones; in studies compared against another copy, an unresolved V gene accounts for under half, and the cause of the remainder is not known. V and J calls and clone size are copied from that table; D and trimming were computed from the DNA. This sample lists about 290,000 clones; roughly 90% were detected once. 1.5% to 2% of the sample lies in the top ten.

Of note for this clone: The antigen this receptor binds is unknown. No much larger clonotype is one base removed from it; base qualities were not supplied.

From cysteine to phenylalanine, the CDR3 is 17 amino acids long. The kept DNA is CDR3 alone, 51 bases in frame from the first base. For CDR1 and CDR2, the germline V gene lists KGHSH and LQKENI. After removal of 5 bases from V and 5 bases from J, the junction retains 17 bases not matched to a gene. Study-level results and caveats: The quantity of clinical and demographic metadata differed by source and by participant and was supplied without curation.

Enrolling through a virtual design, the prospective study's participants ranged in age from roughly 18 to 90 years and lived across roughly 24 United States geographic areas. In the prospective study, cohorts were assigned on the basis of participant-reported clinical history obtained from a screening survey and a study questionnaire. For ImmuneRACE Cohort 3, a participant was defined as recovered based on two consecutive negative NP/OP PCR tests, clearance by a healthcare professional, or resolution of symptoms. In the prospective study, mobile phlebotomists collected whole blood, serum and a nasopharyngeal or oropharyngeal swab from each participant. Participants in the prospective study had the option to provide additional blood draws and questionnaires over an approximately 2-month period. Prospective study blood samples were shipped either frozen or at room temperature before DNA extraction.

Sequencing was carried out using PBMCs or T cells enriched from blood (not recorded which). This receptor was taken from a woman aged 40 to 50 who had recovered from COVID-19. The rearranged segments are TRBV18 and TRBJ2-5; TRBD2 aligns with 7 central bases. The DNA sequence is as follows: TGTGCCAGCTCAAAAAAAAAGACTGGGAGGGTCGTGGAGACCCAGTACTTC. This translates into CASSKKKTGRVVETQYF.